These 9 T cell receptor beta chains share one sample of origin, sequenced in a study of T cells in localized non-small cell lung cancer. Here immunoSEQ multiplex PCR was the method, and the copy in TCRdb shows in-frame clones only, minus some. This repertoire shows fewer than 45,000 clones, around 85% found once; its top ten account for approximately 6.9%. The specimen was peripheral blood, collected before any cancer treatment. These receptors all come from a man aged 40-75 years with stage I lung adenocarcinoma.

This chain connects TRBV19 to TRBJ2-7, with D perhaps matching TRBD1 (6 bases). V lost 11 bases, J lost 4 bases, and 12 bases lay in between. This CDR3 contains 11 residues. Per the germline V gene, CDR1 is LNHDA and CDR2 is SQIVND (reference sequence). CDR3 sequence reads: CASGHRYEQYF. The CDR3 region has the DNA TGTGCCTCGGGACACCGATACGAGCAGTACTTC.

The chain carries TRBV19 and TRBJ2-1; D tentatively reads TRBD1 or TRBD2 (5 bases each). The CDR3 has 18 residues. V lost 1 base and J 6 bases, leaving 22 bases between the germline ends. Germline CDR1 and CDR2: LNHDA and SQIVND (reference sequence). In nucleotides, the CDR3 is TGTGCCAGTAGTATAGTCCTCTCCGGGACCACCTCCCGCAATGAGCAGTTCTTC. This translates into CASSIVLSGTTSRNEQFF.

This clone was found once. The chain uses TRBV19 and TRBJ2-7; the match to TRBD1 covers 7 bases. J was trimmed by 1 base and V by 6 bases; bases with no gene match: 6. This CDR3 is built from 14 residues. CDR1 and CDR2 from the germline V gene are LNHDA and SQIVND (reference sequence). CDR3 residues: CASSGQVSSYEQYF. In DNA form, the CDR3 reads TGTGCCAGTAGCGGACAGGTTTCGTCCTACGAGCAGTACTTC.

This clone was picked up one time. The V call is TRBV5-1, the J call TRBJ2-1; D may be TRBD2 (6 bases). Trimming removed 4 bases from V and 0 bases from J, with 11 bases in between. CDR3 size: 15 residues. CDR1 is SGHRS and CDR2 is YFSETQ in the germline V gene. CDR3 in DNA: TGCGCCAGCAGCGATGGAGGGAGCTCCTACAATGAGCAGTTCTTC. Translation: CASSDGGSSYNEQFF.

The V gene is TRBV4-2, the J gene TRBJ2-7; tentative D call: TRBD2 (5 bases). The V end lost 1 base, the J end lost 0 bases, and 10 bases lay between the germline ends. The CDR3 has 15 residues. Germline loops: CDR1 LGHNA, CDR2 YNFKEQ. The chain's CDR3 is CASSQGYGISYEQYF. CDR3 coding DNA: TGTGCCAGCAGCCAAGGTTACGGGATCTCCTACGAGCAGTACTTC.

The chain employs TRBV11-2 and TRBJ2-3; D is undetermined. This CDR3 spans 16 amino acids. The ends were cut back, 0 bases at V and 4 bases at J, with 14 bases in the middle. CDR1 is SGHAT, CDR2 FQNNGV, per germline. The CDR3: CASSLETGPRPDTQYF. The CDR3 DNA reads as TGTGCCAGCAGCTTAGAGACGGGCCCGCGTCCAGATACGCAGTATTTT.

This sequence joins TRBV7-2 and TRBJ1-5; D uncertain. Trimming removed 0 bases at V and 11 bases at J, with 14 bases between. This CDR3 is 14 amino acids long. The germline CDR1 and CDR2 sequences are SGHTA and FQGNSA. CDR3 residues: CASSLALLGTTQHF. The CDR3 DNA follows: TGTGCCAGCAGCTTAGCCTTACTGGGCACGACCCAGCATTTT.

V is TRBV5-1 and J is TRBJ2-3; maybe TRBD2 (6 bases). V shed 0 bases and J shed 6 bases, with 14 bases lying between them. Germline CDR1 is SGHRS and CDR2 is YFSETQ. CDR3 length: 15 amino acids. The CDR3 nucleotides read TGCGCCAGCAGCTTGGTACTAGCCCTCGGGGATACGCAGTATTTT. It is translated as CASSLVLALGDTQYF.

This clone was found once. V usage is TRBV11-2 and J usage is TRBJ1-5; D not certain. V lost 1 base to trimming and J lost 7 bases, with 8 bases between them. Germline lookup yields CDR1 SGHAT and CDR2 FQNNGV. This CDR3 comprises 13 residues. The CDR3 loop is CASSLGYGQPQHF. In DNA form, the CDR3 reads TGTGCCAGCAGCTTAGGGTACGGGCAGCCCCAGCATTTT.